This TCR beta chain was obtained from a study of immune evolution from preneoplasia to lung adenocarcinoma. Study-level points and caveats: From normal lung to invasive adenocarcinoma, top clone frequencies appeared to decrease. Compared with EGFR-mutant or double wild-type lesions, KRAS-mutant nodules were more clonal.

Note on this clone: The target antigen is unknown.

Per the germline V gene, CDR1 is SGHNT and CDR2 is YYREEE (reference sequence). V dropped 0 bases and J dropped 11; count of bases not matched to a gene: 6. The CDR3 consists of 14 residues. Two lung cancer pathologists independently confirmed each histologic diagnosis. TCRdb's copy holds only in-frame clones and misses some; the assay was immunoSEQ multiplex PCR. This table holds roughly 9,200 clones, roughly 80% found once. This TCR was recovered from a donor aged 70 or over with lung adenocarcinoma. The V call is TRBV5-4, the J call TRBJ1-5, with 9 bases identical to TRBD1. Specimen: FFPE minimally invasive lung adenocarcinoma tissue. The CDR3 sequence is CASSLDRGQETQHF. The CDR3 nucleotides are TGTGCCAGCAGCTTGGACAGGGGGCAGGAGACCCAGCATTTT. Using reference TRBV5-4 and TRBJ1-5 for the parts outside the CDR3, the full variable domain is ETGVTQSPTHLIKTRGQQVTLRCSSQSGHNTVSWYQQALGQGPQFIFQYYREEENGRGNFPPRFSGLQFPNYSSELNVNALELDDSALYLCASSLDRGQETQHFGDGTRLSIL.